The rows below give T cell receptor beta chains drawn from one sample of a study of cytotoxic CD8 clonotypes in ibrutinib-treated CLL. TCRdb's table, derived via immunoSEQ multiplex PCR, lists solely in-frame clones and lacks some. The table lists 300,000 or so clones, about 61% of them singletons, with 6% to 6.5% in the top ten. Here the sequenced sample was PBMCs, taken after 36 months of ibrutinib treatment. Source of these receptors: a human donor with chronic lymphocytic leukemia. CDR3s include the opening cysteine and the closing phenylalanine or tryptophan. D genes are given only for firm matches.

NA,TRBV7-9,CASSLGGITDF
NA,TRBV29-1,CSVGGQNYGYTF
NA,TRBV2,CASATVNTGELFF
TRBD1,TRBV18,CASSPTLTGNYGYTF
NA,TRBV29-1,CSVEDIMGYEQYF
NA,TRBV12-5,CASGREHPRLAPYNEQFF
TRBD1,TRBV6-5,CASSQHRGDYGYTF
NA,TRBV7-9,CASSSSGGYTF
TRBD1,TRBV11-2,CASSSVGTGDYEQYF
TRBD1,TRBV5-6,CASSLRLKFGTGNYGYTF
NA,TRBV7-9,CASSLDPRYQAATNEKLFF
NA,TRBV5-1,CASSLGGIYNEQFF
TRBD2,TRBV6-5,CASSYAGGEDTQYF
TRBD1,TRBV7-9,CASRDRNEKLFF
TRBD1,TRBV28,CASSSGGASGNTIYF
TRBD1,TRBV5-1,CASSSRGPDNSPLHF
NA,TRBV4-1,CASSIEQFMNTEAFF
NA,TRBV19,CASSIHTGGNSPLHF
TRBD2,TRBV18,CASSPPGLLYEQYF
NA,TRBV27,CASAGPSGEAFF
NA,TRBV4-1,CASRPTGAKNIQYF
NA,TRBV19,CASTPAGHSGYEQYF
TRBD1,TRBV10-2,CASSEGTGGSPSYEQYF
NA,TRBV27,CASSLDWNEKLFF
NA,TRBV5-6,CASSLGQGFYGYTF
TRBD2,TRBV29-1,CSVQGTGGGELFF
NA,TRBV6-1,CASSELGTEAFF
NA,TRBV5-6,CASSLGGAGYTF
NA,TRBV6-5,CATLRGVRWYF
NA,TRBV13,CASSIPDWYGTGELFF
NA,TRBV25-1,CASSAPGQRELFF
TRBD1,TRBV27,CASSTGAYYGYTF
NA,TRBV29-1,CSVEDDRDLGAFF
NA,TRBV19,CASSPSYNEQFF
NA,TRBV19,CASSGAADTQYF
NA,TRBV6-1,CASSAGTHIGTDTQYF
TRBD2,TRBV4-1,CASSHNSGLAGTYEQYF
TRBD2,TRBV28,CAISQGLAGGTYEQYF
NA,TRBV7-2,CASSKTSRHLNTEAFF
TRBD1,TRBV4-1,CASRGQNNEQFF
NA,TRBV7-2,CASSSRAPRELFF
NA,TRBV6-6,CASSHRAGGTEAFF
TRBD2,TRBV27,CASSTPLAGGLETQYF
NA,TRBV2,CASSPGTGTDTQYF
TRBD2,TRBV2,CASSEGLAGAYNEQFF
TRBD2,TRBV10-3,CAISLTSGVSYEQYF
NA,TRBV13,CASRSTGLTSYNEQFF
TRBD1,TRBV7-6,CASSPPDRDEQYF
NA,TRBV19,CASDQGTSRDTQYF